The clone carrying this T cell receptor (beta chain) was detected many times. Its target is unknown. The entry originates in a study of T cells after yellow fever vaccination. Overall study findings and caveats: The secondary response was weaker, and its peak arrived faster, on day 5 versus 15.

TCR cDNA was made by 5'RACE template switching, adding a universal primer site and UMIs. TCRdb ran MiXCR on the 5' RACE reads and lists one entry per CDR3 protein. The sample includes more than 95,000 distinct CDR3 sequences, 6% to 8% of them seen just once. The CDR3 sequence is 13 residues long. V gave up 4 bases and J gave up 3 bases; unmatched junction bases: 1. Germline V gene data show CDR1 as MDHEN and CDR2 as SYDVKM. This receptor was taken from a man in his late teens or twenties who received the YFV17D yellow fever vaccine. The chain has TRBV28 and TRBJ2-3; 7 positions match TRBD2. The source material was CD4+ T cells sorted from PBMCs, sampled 10 days after the first yellow fever vaccination. The CDR3 loop is CASSWGGTDTQYF. The CDR3 DNA follows: TGTGCCAGCAGTTGGGGGGGGACAGATACGCAGTATTTT.